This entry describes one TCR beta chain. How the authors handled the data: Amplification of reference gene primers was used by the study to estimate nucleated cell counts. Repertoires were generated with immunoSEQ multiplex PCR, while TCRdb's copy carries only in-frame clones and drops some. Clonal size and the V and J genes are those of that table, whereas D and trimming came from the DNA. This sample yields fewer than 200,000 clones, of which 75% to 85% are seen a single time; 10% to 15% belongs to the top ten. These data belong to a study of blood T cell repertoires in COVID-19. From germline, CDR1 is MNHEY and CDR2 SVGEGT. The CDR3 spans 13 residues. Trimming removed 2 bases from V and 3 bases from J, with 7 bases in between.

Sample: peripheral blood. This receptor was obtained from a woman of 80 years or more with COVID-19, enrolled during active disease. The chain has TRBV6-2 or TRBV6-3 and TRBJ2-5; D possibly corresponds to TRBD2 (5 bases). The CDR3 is CASSYVTKETQYF. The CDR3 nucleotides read TGTGCCAGCAGTTACGTGACTAAAGAGACCCAGTACTTC.